This entry lists 4 T cell receptor beta chains sequenced from one sample in a study of T cells in Graves' hyperthyroidism and ophthalmopathy. Researchers took RNA transcripts and amplified the TCR beta CDR3 regions from them. Researchers ran a first-round RT-PCR on the TCR CDR3 using the HTBI primer set. TCRdb reprocessed the multiplex PCR reads with MiXCR, giving one entry per CDR3 protein. Of about 350,000 distinct CDR3 sequences detected, around 13% appear once; the ten largest clones hold 34%. Sample: blood. The receptors here all came from a woman aged 40 to 49 with Graves' ophthalmopathy.

The chain joins TRBV9 to TRBJ1-5; D is undetermined. This CDR3 is 14 amino acids long. Germline lookup yields CDR1 SGDLS and CDR2 YYNGEE. The ends were cut back, 5 bases at V and 0 bases at J, with 9 bases in the middle. DNA for the CDR3: TGTGCCAGCAGTGTTCTGGGTAGCAATCAGCCCCAGCATTTT. It is translated as CASSVLGSNQPQHF.

This clonotype was seen at least ten times. This chain connects TRBV2 to TRBJ2-3, with D perhaps assigned TRBD1 or TRBD2 (5 bases each). Per the germline V gene, CDR1 is SNHLY and CDR2 is FYNNEI. The CDR3 covers 16 residues. The V end lost 10 bases, the J end lost 0 bases, and 20 bases lay between the germline ends. CDR3 in amino acids: CATLLGEHPSTDTQYF. The CDR3 DNA is TGTGCCACCTTACTAGGGGAACATCCTAGCACAGATACGCAGTATTTT.

Notes on this clonotype: It may be a read error: a sequence one base away is much more abundant. This rearrangement joins TRBV12-3 or TRBV12-4 to TRBJ1-1; no clear D gene. V dropped 5 bases and J dropped 2 bases, with 15 bases sitting between them. The CDR3 sequence is 15 residues long. The CDR3 DNA is TGTGCCAGCAGTCTCCGAAGTGGATTCAACACTGAAGCTTTCTTT. Translating gives CASSLRSGFNTEAFF.

This sequence joins TRBV5-4 and TRBJ1-6; tentative D call: TRBD1 (5 bases). CDR1 and CDR2 from the germline V gene are SGHNT and YYREEE (reference sequence). Trimming shortened V by 2 bases and J by 7 bases, and 13 bases separated the two germline ends. The CDR3 runs to 15 residues. CDR3 sequence: CASSLRRGTNSPLHF. The CDR3 region has the DNA TGTGCCAGCAGCTTAAGGAGGGGTACCAATTCACCCCTCCACTTT.